Below, 25 T cell receptor beta chains from the same sample are listed, as sequenced in a study of T cell responses to AZD1222 COVID-19 vaccine. The protocol was immunoSEQ multiplex PCR, while the TCRdb copy is restricted to in-frame clones and leaves out a portion. Among roughly 80,000 clones listed, 90% were seen once. Sequencing was performed on peripheral blood, taken on day 0 of AZD1222 vaccination. These receptors came from an adult in good health.

Only one count was recorded for this clone. The rearrangement links TRBV4-1 to TRBJ1-5; D gene uncertain. The CDR3 has 16 residues. Germline V gene lookup returns CDR1 MGHRA and CDR2 YSYEKL. Trimming pared 0 bases from V and 2 bases from J, leaving 11 bases between. The CDR3: CASSQEWGRGNQPQHF. The CDR3, as DNA: TGCGCCAGCAGCCAAGAATGGGGAAGGGGCAATCAGCCCCAGCATTTT.

V gene TRBV6-6 combines with J gene TRBJ1-5; D is undetermined. The CDR3 loop spans 14 amino acids. From germline, CDR1 is MNHNY and CDR2 SVGAGI (reference sequence). The V end lost 5 bases, the J end lost 8 bases, and 16 bases lay between the germline ends. The DNA of the CDR3 is TGTGCCAGCAGTCCTAGGGTCGGTGGGGAGCCCCAGCATTTT. The encoded protein is CASSPRVGGEPQHF.

The table lists this clone with a count of one. The chain couples TRBV3-1 (or the pseudogene TRBV3-2) to TRBJ1-2; D is perhaps TRBD1 (6 bases). Germline CDR1 and CDR2: LGHDT and YNNKEL (reference sequence). The V end lost 3 bases, the J end lost 7 bases, and 15 bases lay between the germline ends. CDR3 length: 14 amino acids. Here the CDR3 reads CASSHQGSSRGYTF. The CDR3 region has the DNA TGTGCCAGCAGCCACCAGGGGAGTTCGCGTGGCTACACCTTC.

As for this clone: The junction departs from the called germline gene at one end, perhaps through a read error. The rearrangement uses TRBV7-9 and TRBJ1-1, with D possibly being TRBD1 (6 bases). In germline, CDR1 is SEHNR, CDR2 FQNEAQ (reference sequence). This CDR3 contains 13 residues. The CDR3, as DNA: TGTGCCAGCACCTTACAGGGAGGCACTGAAGCTTTCTTT. Translated, it gives CASTLQGGTEAFF.

V and J are TRBV15 and TRBJ2-2; 9 nucleotides match TRBD1. Germline-derived CDR1 and CDR2 are LNHNV and YYDKDF (reference sequence). CDR3 length: 15 residues. With V trimmed by 3 bases and J by 7 bases, 6 bases remained unmatched. The chain's CDR3 is CATSSLDRGIGELFF. CDR3 DNA: TGTGCCACCAGCAGTCTAGACAGGGGGATCGGGGAGCTGTTTTTT.

In this sample, this clone turned up once. The V call is TRBV24-1, the J call TRBJ1-1; D uncertain. This CDR3 contains 12 residues. The V end lost 4 bases, the J end lost 3 bases, and 5 bases lay between the germline ends. Germline V CDR1 and CDR2: KGHDR, SFDVKD. The CDR3 loop reads CATSDPHTEAFF. The CDR3 DNA reads TGTGCCACCAGTGACCCACACACTGAAGCTTTCTTT.

V is TRBV5-1 and J is TRBJ2-7; D is undetermined. The CDR3 is 15 amino acids. Germline CDR1 is SGHRS and CDR2 is YFSETQ. V lost 2 bases and J 0 bases, leaving 12 bases between the germline ends. DNA of the CDR3: TGCGCCAGCAGCTTTTCGGCGGACGACTCCTACGAGCAGTACTTC. Translated: CASSFSADDSYEQYF.

The J gene is TRBJ2-1, the V gene TRBV13; no definite D call. The V gene's germline CDR1 is PRHDT and CDR2 FYEKMQ (reference sequence). The CDR3 sequence is 15 residues long. V lost 2 bases and J lost 6, with 14 bases in between. This CDR3 is CASSLYGERTNEQFF. The CDR3 nucleotides are TGTGCCAGCAGCTTATATGGGGAACGTACCAATGAGCAGTTCTTC.

The chain employs TRBV29-1 and TRBJ1-2, with a possible D match to TRBD1 (6 bases). The ends were cut back, 4 bases at V and 6 bases at J, with 12 bases in the middle. The CDR3 runs to 12 residues. CDR1 SQVTM and CDR2 ANQGSEA come from the germline V gene. The CDR3 DNA follows: TGCAGCGTTGGTTCAGGGGTAGATGGCTACACCTTC. This sequence encodes CSVGSGVDGYTF.

This rearrangement joins TRBV28 to TRBJ2-3; the match to TRBD2 covers 13 bases. The junction had 5 bases not matched to a gene; V was cut back by 5 bases and J by 3 bases. The CDR3 runs 16 residues. Germline-derived CDR1 and CDR2 are MDHEN and SYDVKM. In nucleotides, the CDR3 is TGTGCCAGCAGTGAACAGGGACTAGCGGGAACAGATACGCAGTATTTT. Its protein is CASSEQGLAGTDTQYF.

This chain uses TRBV30 with TRBJ1-3; 7 bases are a match to TRBD1. Losses at the gene ends were 3 bases for V and 4 bases for J; bases not matched to a gene: 0. CDR3 length equals 12 residues. The germline V gene encodes CDR1 GTSNPN and CDR2 SVGIG (reference sequence). The chain's CDR3 is CAWRTGGNTIYF. The CDR3 region has the DNA TGTGCCTGGAGGACAGGGGGAAACACCATATATTTT.

The V and J genes are TRBV5-6 and TRBJ1-2; tentative D call: TRBD1 (5 bases). The V gene lost 4 bases and the J gene lost 8 bases, with 24 bases spanning the gap. Germline CDR1 and CDR2: SGHDT and YYEEEE. The length of the CDR3 is 16 residues. CDR3 in amino acids: CASSPIPSRGAWGYTF. In DNA, the CDR3 is TGTGCCAGCAGCCCAATCCCCTCTCGAGGGGCTTGGGGCTACACCTTC.

The chain employs TRBV19 and TRBJ1-2; possible D gene TRBD1, 6 bases. V dropped 6 bases and J dropped 1 base, with 9 bases sitting between them. The V gene's germline CDR1 is LNHDA and CDR2 SQIVND (reference sequence). The CDR3 consists of 13 residues. The CDR3 DNA follows: TGTGCCAGTAGGAGACAGGATAACTATGGCTACACCTTC. Translated, it gives CASRRQDNYGYTF.

The chain links TRBV6-1 to TRBJ2-1, with 11 bases that match TRBD2. With V trimmed by 0 bases and J by 7 bases, 20 bases remained unmatched. Germline V gene lookup returns CDR1 MNHNS and CDR2 SASEGT. This CDR3 contains 21 residues. The CDR3 sequence: CASSEAWTSGLYTGRGNEQFF. CDR3 bases: TGTGCCAGCAGTGAAGCGTGGACTAGCGGGCTATACACCGGACGGGGGAATGAGCAGTTCTTC.

This chain uses TRBV3-1 (or the pseudogene TRBV3-2) with TRBJ2-1, with 13 bases identical to TRBD2. J lost 5 bases, V lost 5 bases, and 12 bases had no gene match. The CDR3 consists of 18 residues. Germline V gives CDR1 LGHDT, CDR2 YNNKEL (reference sequence). The CDR3 region is CASSLTSGGPIFNNEQFF. The CDR3 DNA follows: TGTGCCAGCAGCTTGACTAGCGGGGGGCCTATTTTTAACAATGAGCAGTTCTTC.

This chain joins TRBV6-2 or TRBV6-3 and TRBJ2-1, with D perhaps TRBD1 (6 bases). Trimming took off 5 bases at V and 0 bases at J, with 17 bases between the two ends. Per germline, CDR1 MNHEY and CDR2 SVGEGT. The CDR3 contains 17 residues. This CDR3 is CASSVLGHRNSYNEQFF. CDR3 nucleotides: TGTGCCAGCAGTGTCTTGGGACACCGGAACTCCTACAATGAGCAGTTCTTC.

This rearrangement joins TRBV1 to TRBJ1-1. TRBV1 is a listed pseudogene. CDR3 length equals 15 residues. This CDR3 is CTSSQAGVGETEAFF. Here the CDR3 DNA reads TGCACCAGCAGCCAAGCCGGGGTGGGAGAAACTGAAGCTTTCTTT.

The CDR3 here is CASIRGRGRSYEQYF. The CDR3 DNA reads as TGTGCCAGCATAAGAGGGAGGGGGAGGTCCTACGAGCAGTACTTC. V and J are TRBV5-8 and TRBJ2-7; the D gene is possibly TRBD2 (7 bases). Germline values: CDR1 SGHTS, CDR2 YDEGEE. This CDR3 is built from 15 residues. V was cut by 6 bases and J by 1 base, with 17 bases left in between.

As DNA, the CDR3 is TGTGCCAGCAGTGTTGAAACTGAAGCTTTCTTT. Translation gives CASSVETEAFF. The V gene is TRBV2, the J gene TRBJ1-1; D ambiguous. The CDR3 is 11 amino acids. The V gene lost 4 bases and the J gene lost 5 bases, with 5 bases spanning the gap. Germline CDR1 and CDR2: SNHLY and FYNNEI.

This chain connects TRBV7-2 to TRBJ1-5; 9 bases fit TRBD1. CDR1 and CDR2 (germline): SGHTA, FQGNSA. J was trimmed by 11 bases and V by 4 bases; bases with no gene match: 6. This CDR3 contains 13 residues. The CDR3 nucleotides read TGTGCCAGCAGCTGGCGGGGACAGGGAGCCCAGCATTTT. Translated: CASSWRGQGAQHF.

The chain recombines TRBV10-3 with TRBJ2-5, with D maybe TRBD2 (6 bases). From germline, CDR1 is ENHRY and CDR2 SYGVKD. V lost 0 bases and J 7 bases, leaving 12 bases between the germline ends. There are 14 residues in the CDR3. The chain's CDR3 is CAISESIGGVTQYF. The CDR3, as DNA: TGTGCCATCAGTGAGTCGATCGGGGGAGTGACCCAGTACTTC.

V usage is TRBV29-1 and J usage is TRBJ2-7, with 8 bases that match TRBD1. This CDR3 contains 13 residues. Trimming cost V 3 bases and J 2 bases; bases outside gene matches: 3. Germline lookup yields CDR1 SQVTM and CDR2 ANQGSEA. CDR3 loop: CSVDTGGTYEQYF. The CDR3, as DNA: TGCAGCGTTGATACAGGGGGAACCTACGAGCAGTACTTC.

The chain recombines TRBV5-1 with TRBJ1-1; 9 bases line up with TRBD1. The CDR3 sequence is 16 residues long. With V trimmed by 5 bases and J by 1 base, 9 bases remained unmatched. CDR1 is SGHRS and CDR2 is YFSETQ in the germline V gene. For the CDR3, the DNA is TGCGCCAGCAGGCCGGGGACAGGGCCCCAGAACACTGAAGCTTTCTTT. As protein: CASRPGTGPQNTEAFF.

This chain links TRBV7-9 with TRBJ1-4; 7 bases align to TRBD1. This CDR3 has 15 amino acids. V dropped 6 bases and J dropped 8; count of bases not matched to a gene: 12. CDR1 is SEHNR and CDR2 is FQNEAQ in the germline V gene (reference sequence). The CDR3 protein is CASSNRQGPREKLFF. As DNA, the CDR3 is TGTGCCAGCAGTAATAGACAGGGCCCAAGGGAAAAACTGTTTTTT.

The rearrangement uses TRBV28 and TRBJ2-7; 7 positions agree with TRBD1. Germline lookup yields CDR1 MDHEN and CDR2 SYDVKM. The CDR3 has 14 amino acids. The trim removed 11 bases at V and 4 bases at J, leaving 14 bases unmatched. The CDR3 region is CAPWVRDRTYEQYF. The CDR3 DNA reads TGTGCCCCTTGGGTCCGGGACAGAACATACGAGCAGTACTTC.